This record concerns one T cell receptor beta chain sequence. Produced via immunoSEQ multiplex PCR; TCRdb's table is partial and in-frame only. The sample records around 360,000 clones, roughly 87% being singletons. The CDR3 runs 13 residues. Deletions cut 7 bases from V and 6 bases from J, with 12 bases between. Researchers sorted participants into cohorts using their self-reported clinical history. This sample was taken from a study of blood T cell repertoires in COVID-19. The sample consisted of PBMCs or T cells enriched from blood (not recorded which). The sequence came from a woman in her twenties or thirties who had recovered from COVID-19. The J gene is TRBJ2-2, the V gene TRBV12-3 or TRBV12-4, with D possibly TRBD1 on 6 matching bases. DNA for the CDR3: TGTGCCAGCATAACCAGGGGTGCCGGGGAGCTGTTTTTT. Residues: CASITRGAGELFF.